This T cell receptor beta chain emerged from a study of blood T cell repertoires in COVID-19. Original analysis: Cell counts per sample came from amplifying reference gene primers. The table came from immunoSEQ multiplex PCR; TCRdb's copy has only in-frame clones and leaves some out. V, J and clone size derive from that table, while D and trimming were established from the DNA sequence. Of under 60,000 clones listed, more than 90% are singletons. V lost 4 bases to trimming and J lost 3 bases; unmatched junction nucleotides: 4. The CDR3 contains 15 residues. CDR1 is SGHNT, CDR2 YYREEE, per germline (reference sequence).

The clonotype originates from a man aged 45-65 years with acute or convalescent COVID-19. This chain uses TRBV5-4 with TRBJ2-3, with TRBD2 matching 11 bases. The source material was peripheral blood. CDR3 amino acids: CASSGGTSGTDTQYF. The CDR3, as DNA: TGTGCCAGCAGCGGAGGGACTAGCGGTACAGATACGCAGTATTTT.